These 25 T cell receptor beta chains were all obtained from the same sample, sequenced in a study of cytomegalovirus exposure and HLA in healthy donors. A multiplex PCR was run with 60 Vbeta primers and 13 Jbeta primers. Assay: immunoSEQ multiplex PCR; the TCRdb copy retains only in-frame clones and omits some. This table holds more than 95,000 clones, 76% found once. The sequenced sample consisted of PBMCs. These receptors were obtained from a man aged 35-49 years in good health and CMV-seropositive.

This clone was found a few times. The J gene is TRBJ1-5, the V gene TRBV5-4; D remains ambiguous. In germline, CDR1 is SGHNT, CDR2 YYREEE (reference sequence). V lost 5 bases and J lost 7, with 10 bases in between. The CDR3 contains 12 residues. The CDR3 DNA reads TGTGCCAGCAGTCAAGAGAACCAGCCCCAGCATTTT. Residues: CASSQENQPQHF. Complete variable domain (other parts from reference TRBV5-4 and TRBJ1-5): ETGVTQSPTHLIKTRGQQVTLRCSSQSGHNTVSWYQQALGQGPQFIFQYYREEENGRGNFPPRFSGLQFPNYSSELNVNALELDDSALYLCASSQENQPQHFGDGTRLSIL.

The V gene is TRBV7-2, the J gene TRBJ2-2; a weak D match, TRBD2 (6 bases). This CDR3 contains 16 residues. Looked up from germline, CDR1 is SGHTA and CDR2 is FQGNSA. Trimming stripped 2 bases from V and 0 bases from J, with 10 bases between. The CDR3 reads CASSLNSGANTGELFF. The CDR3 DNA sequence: TGTGCCAGCAGCTTAAATAGCGGAGCGAACACCGGGGAGCTGTTTTTT.

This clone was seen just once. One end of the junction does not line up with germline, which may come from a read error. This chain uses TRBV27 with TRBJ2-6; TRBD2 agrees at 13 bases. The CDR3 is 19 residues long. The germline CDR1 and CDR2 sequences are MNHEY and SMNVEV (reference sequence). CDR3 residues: CASTRQGTSGTQRANGLTF. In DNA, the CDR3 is TGTGCCAGCACCCGACAGGGGACTAGCGGGACACAGAGAGCCAACGGCCTGACTTTC.

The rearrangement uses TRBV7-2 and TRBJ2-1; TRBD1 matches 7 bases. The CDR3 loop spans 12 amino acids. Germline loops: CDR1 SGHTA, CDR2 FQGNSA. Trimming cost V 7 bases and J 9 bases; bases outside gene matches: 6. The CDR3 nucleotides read TGTGCCAGCACACGACAGGGAGTTGAGCAGTTCTTC. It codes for CASTRQGVEQFF. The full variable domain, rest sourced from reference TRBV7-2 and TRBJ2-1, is GAGVSQSPSNKVTEKGKDVELRCDPISGHTALYWYRQSLGQGLEFLIYFQGNSAPDKSGLPSDRFSAERTGGSVSTLTIQRTQQEDSAVYLCASTRQGVEQFFGPGTRLTVL.

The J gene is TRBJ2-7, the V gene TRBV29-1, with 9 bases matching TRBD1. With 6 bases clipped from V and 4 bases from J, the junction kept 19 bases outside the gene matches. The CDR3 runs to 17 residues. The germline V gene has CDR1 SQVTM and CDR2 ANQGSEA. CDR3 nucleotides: TGCAGCGTCAATAGGCCTGTACCGGGACAGGGTACGTACGAGCAGTACTTC. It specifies CSVNRPVPGQGTYEQYF.

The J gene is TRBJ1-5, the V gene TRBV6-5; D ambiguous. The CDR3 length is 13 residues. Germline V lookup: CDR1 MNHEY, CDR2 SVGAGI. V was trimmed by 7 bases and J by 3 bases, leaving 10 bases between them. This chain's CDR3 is CASNEQINQPQHF. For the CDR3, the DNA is TGTGCCAGCAATGAACAGATCAATCAGCCCCAGCATTTT.

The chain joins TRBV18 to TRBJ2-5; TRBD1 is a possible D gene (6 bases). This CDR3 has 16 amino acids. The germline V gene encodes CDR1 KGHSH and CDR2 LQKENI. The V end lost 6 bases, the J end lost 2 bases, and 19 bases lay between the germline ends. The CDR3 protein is CASSSRARGSQETQYF. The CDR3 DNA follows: TGTGCCAGCTCGTCTCGCGCCAGGGGATCACAAGAGACCCAGTACTTC.

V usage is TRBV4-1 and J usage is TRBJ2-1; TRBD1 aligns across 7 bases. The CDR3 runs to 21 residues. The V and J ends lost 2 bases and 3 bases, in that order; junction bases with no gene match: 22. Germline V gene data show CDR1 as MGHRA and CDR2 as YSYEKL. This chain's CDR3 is CASSQLRVGQKTLKGYNEQFF. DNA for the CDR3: TGCGCCAGCAGCCAACTTAGGGTGGGACAGAAAACCTTAAAAGGCTACAATGAGCAGTTCTTC.

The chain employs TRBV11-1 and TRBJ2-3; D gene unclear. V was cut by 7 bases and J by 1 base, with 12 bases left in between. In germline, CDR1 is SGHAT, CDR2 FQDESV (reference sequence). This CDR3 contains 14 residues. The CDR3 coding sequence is TGTGCCAGCAACCAACGAGAGGGCACAGATACGCAGTATTTT. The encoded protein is CASNQREGTDTQYF. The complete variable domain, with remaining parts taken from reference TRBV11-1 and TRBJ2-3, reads EAEVAQSPRYKITEKSQAVAFWCDPISGHATLYWYRQILGQGPELLVQFQDESVVDDSQLPKDRFSAERLKGVDSTLKIQPAELGDSAMYLCASNQREGTDTQYFGPGTRLTVL.

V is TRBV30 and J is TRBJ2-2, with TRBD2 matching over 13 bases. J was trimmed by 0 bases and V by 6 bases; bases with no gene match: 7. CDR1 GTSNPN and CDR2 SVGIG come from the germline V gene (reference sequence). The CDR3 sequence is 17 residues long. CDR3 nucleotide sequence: TGTGCCTGCCCCCCGGGACTAGCGGGGTCGAACACCGGGGAGCTGTTTTTT. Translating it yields CACPPGLAGSNTGELFF.

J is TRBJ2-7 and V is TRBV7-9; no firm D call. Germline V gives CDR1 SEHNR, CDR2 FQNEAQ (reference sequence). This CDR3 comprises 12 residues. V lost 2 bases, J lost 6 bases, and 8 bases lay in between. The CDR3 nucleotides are TGTGCCAGCAGCTTAACCGCTAGCGAGCAGTACTTC. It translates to CASSLTASEQYF.

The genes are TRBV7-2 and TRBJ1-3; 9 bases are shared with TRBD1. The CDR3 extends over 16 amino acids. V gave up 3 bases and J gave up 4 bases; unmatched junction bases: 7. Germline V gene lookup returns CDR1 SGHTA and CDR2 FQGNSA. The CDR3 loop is CASSLTQGALGNTIYF. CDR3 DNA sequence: TGTGCCAGCAGCTTGACACAGGGGGCGCTAGGAAACACCATATATTTT.

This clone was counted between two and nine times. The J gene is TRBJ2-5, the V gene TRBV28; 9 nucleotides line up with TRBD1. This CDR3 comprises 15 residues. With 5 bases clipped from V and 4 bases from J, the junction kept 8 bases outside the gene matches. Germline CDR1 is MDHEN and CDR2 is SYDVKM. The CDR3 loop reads CASSLQGAQGETQYF. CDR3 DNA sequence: TGTGCCAGCAGTCTACAGGGGGCGCAGGGAGAGACCCAGTACTTC.

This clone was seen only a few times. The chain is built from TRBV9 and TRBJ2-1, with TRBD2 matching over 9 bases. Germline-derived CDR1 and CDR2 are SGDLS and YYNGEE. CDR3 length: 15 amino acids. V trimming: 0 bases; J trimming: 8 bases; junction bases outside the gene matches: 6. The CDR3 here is CASSVGGSGSYEQFF. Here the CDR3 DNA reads TGTGCCAGCAGCGTAGGCGGTAGCGGGAGCTATGAGCAGTTCTTC.

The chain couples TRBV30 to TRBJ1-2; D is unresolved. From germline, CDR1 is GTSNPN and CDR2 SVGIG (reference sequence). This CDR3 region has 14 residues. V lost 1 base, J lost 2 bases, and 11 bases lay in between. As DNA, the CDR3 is TGTGCCTGGAGTGGGCACAGTCTAAACTATGGCTACACCTTC. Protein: CAWSGHSLNYGYTF.

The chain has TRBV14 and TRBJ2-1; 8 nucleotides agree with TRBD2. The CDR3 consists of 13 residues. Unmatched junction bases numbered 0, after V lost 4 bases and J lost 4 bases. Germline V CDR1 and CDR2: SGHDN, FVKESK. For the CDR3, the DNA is TGTGCCAGCAGCCTAGCGGGATACAATGAGCAGTTCTTC. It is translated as CASSLAGYNEQFF. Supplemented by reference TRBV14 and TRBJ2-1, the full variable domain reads EAGVTQFPSHSVIEKGQTVTLRCDPISGHDNLYWYRRVMGKEIKFLLHFVKESKQDESGMPNNRFLAERTGGTYSTLKVQPAELEDSGVYFCASSLAGYNEQFFGPGTRLTVL.

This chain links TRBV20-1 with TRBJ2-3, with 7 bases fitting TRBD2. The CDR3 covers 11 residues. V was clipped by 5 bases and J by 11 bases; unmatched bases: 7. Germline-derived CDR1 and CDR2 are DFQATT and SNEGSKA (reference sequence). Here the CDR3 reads CSAFKRDGQYF. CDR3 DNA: TGCAGTGCTTTCAAGCGGGACGGGCAGTATTTT.

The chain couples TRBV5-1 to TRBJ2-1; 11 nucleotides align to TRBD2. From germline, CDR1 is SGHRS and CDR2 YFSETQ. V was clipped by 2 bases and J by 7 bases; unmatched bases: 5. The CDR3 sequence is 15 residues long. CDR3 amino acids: CASSLLAGAGNEQFF. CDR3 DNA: TGCGCCAGCAGCTTACTAGCGGGAGCCGGGAATGAGCAGTTCTTC.

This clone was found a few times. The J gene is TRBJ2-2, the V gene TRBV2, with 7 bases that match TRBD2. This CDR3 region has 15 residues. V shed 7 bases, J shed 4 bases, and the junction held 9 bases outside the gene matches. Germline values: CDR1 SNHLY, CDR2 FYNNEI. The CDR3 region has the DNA TGTGCCAGCACATTTAGGCGGGGGAGCACCGGGGAGCTGTTTTTT. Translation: CASTFRRGSTGELFF.

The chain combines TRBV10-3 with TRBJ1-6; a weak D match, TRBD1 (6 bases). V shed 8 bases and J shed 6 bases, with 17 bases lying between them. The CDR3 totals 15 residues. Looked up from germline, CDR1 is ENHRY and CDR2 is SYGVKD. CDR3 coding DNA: TGTGCCATCCAGGACGCGGGGGCGTTTAATTCACCCCTCCACTTT. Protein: CAIQDAGAFNSPLHF.

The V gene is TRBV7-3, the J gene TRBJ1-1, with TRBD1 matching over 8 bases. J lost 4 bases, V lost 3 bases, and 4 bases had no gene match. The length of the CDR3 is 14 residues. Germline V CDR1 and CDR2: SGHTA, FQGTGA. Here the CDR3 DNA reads TGTGCCAGCAGCTTCCGACAGGGGAGCACTGAAGCTTTCTTT. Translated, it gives CASSFRQGSTEAFF.

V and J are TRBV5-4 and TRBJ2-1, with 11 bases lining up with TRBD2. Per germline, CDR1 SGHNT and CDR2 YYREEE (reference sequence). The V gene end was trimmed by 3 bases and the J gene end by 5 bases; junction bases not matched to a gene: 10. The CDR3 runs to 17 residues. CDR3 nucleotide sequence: TGTGCCAGCAGCTCGCCCGGGACTAGCGGCGATCACAATGAGCAGTTCTTC. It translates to CASSSPGTSGDHNEQFF.

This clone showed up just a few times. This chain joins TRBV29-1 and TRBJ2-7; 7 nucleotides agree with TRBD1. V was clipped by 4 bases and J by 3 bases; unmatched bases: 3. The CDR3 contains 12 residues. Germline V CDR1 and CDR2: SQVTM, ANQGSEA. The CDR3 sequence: CSVGDSSYEQYF. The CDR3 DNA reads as TGCAGCGTTGGGGACAGTAGCTACGAGCAGTACTTC.

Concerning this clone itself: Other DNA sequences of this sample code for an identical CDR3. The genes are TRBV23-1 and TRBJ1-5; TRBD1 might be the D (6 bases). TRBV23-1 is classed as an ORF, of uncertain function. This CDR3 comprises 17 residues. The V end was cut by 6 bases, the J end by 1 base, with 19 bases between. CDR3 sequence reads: CASRPPSGQGSNQPQHF. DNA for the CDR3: TGCGCCAGCAGACCTCCCTCAGGGCAGGGGAGCAATCAGCCCCAGCATTTT.

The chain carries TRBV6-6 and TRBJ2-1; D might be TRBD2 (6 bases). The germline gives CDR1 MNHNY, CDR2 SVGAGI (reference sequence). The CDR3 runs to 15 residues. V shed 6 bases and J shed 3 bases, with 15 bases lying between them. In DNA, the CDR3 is TGTGCCAGCAGCACCCCGGGACTCCACTACAATGAGCAGTTCTTC. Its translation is CASSTPGLHYNEQFF.